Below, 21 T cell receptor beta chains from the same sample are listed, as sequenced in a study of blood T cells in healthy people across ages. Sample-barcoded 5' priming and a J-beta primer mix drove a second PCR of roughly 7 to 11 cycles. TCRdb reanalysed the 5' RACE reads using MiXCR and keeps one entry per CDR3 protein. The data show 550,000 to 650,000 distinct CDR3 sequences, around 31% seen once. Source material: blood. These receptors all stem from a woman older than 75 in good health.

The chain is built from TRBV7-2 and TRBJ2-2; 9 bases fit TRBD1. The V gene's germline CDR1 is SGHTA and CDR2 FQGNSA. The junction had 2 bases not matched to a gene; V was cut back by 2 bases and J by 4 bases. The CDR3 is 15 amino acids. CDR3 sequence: CASSLTGQGTGELFF. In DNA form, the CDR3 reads TGTGCCAGCAGCTTAACGGGACAGGGCACCGGGGAGCTGTTTTTT. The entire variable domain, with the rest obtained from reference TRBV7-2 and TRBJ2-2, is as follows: GAGVSQSPSNKVTEKGKDVELRCDPISGHTALYWYRQSLGQGLEFLIYFQGNSAPDKSGLPSDRFSAERTGGSVSTLTIQRTQQEDSAVYLCASSLTGQGTGELFFGEGSRLTVL.

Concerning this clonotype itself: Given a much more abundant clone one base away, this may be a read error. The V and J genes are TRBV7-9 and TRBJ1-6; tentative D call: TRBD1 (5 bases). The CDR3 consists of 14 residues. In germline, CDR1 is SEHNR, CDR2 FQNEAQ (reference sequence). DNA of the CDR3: TGTGCCAGCAACCCGGGACGGAATAATTCACCCCCCCACTTT. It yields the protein CASNPGRNNSPPHF.

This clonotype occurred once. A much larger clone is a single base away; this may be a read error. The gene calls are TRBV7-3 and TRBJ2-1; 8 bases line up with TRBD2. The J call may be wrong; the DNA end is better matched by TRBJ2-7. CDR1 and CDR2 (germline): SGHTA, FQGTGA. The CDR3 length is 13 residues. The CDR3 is CASSFSGGDEQYF. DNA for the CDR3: TGTGCCAGCAGCTTTTCGGGGGGGGATGAGCAGTACTTC.

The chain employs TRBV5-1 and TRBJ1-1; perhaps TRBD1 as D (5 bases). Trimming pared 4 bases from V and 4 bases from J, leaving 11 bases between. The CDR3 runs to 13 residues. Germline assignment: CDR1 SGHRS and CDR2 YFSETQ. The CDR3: CASSPDTFTEAFF. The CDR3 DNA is TGCGCCAGCAGCCCGGACACTTTCACTGAAGCTTTCTTT.

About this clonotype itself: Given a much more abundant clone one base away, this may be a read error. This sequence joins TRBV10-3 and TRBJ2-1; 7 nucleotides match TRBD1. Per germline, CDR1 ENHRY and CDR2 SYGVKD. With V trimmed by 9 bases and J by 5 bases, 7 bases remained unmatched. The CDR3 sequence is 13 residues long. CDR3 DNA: TGTGCCATTTCAGGGGGTACACACAATGAGCAGTTCTTC. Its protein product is CAISGGTHNEQFF.

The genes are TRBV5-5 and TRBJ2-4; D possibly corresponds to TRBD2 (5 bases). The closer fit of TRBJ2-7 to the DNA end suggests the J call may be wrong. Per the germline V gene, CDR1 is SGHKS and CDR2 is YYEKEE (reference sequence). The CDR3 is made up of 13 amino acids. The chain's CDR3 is CASSSRDPYEQYF. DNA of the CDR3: TGTGCCAGCAGCTCACGGGATCCCTACGAGCAGTACTTC.

The CDR3 here is CASHTMGEPYNEQFF. CDR3 sequence (DNA): TGTGCCAGCCACACCATGGGGGAGCCCTACAATGAGCAGTTCTTC. The chain couples TRBV6-5 to TRBJ2-1; the D call may be TRBD1 or TRBD2 (5 bases each). In germline, CDR1 is MNHEY, CDR2 SVGAGI. The V end was cut by 8 bases, the J end by 2 bases, with 16 bases between. This CDR3 region has 15 residues.

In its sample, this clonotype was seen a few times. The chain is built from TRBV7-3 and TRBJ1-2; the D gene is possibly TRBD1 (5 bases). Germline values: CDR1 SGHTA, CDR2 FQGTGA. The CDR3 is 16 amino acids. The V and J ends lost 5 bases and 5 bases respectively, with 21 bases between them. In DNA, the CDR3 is TGTGCCAGCAGCCCAGAGGCGGGACGGTCGTTATATGGCTACACCTTC. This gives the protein CASSPEAGRSLYGYTF.

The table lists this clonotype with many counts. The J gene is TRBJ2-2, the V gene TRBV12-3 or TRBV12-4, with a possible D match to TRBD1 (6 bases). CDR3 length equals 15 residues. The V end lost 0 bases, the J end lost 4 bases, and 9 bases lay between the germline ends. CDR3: CASSLAQGSTGELFF. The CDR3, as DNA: TGTGCCAGCAGTTTAGCGCAGGGGTCCACCGGGGAGCTGTTTTTT.

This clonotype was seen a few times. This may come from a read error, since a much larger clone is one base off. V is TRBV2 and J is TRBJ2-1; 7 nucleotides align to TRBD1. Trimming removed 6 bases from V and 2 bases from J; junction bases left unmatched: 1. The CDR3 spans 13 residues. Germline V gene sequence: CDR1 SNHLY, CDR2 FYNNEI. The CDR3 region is CASRQGAYNEQFF. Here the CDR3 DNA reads TGTGCCAGCAGGCAGGGGGCCTACAATGAGCAGTTCTTC.

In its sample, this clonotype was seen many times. The CDR3 nucleotides are TGTGCCAGCAGCGCGGACAGCTTCTACGAGCAGTACTTC. Protein product: CASSADSFYEQYF. The rearrangement joins TRBV5-6 to TRBJ2-7; TRBD1 is a possible D gene (6 bases). CDR1 is SGHDT and CDR2 is YYEEEE in the germline V gene. The CDR3 totals 13 residues. V was pared by 4 bases and J by 3 bases, with 11 bases between.

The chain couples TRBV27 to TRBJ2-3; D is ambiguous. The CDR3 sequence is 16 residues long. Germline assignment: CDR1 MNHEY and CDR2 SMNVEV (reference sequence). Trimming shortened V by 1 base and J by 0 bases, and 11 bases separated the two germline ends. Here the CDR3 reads CASSLFRLVSTDTQYF. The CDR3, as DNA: TGTGCCAGCAGTTTATTCCGACTCGTTAGCACAGATACGCAGTATTTT.

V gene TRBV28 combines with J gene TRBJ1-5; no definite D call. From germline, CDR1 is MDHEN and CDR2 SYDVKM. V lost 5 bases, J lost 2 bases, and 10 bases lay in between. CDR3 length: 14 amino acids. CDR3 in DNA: TGTGCCAGCAGTACCTACGTAGGCAATCAGCCCCAGCATTTT. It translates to CASSTYVGNQPQHF.

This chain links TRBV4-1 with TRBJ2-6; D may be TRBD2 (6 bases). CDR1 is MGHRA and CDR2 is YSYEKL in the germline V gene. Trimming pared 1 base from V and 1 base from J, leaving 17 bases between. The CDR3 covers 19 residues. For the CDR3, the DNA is TGCGCCAGCAGCCAAGCGGGGGACTTCCTTGGGTCTGGGGCCAACGTCCTGACTTTC. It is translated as CASSQAGDFLGSGANVLTF.

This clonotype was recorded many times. Written as DNA, the CDR3 is TGCGCCAGCAGCCGTTTTAGCGGGGAAACGTTCAGTGAGCAGTTCTTC. This encodes CASSRFSGETFSEQFF. J is TRBJ2-1 and V is TRBV5-1; 8 positions agree with TRBD2. In germline, CDR1 is SGHRS, CDR2 YFSETQ. The CDR3 has 16 residues. Unmatched junction bases numbered 15, after V lost 4 bases and J lost 9 bases.

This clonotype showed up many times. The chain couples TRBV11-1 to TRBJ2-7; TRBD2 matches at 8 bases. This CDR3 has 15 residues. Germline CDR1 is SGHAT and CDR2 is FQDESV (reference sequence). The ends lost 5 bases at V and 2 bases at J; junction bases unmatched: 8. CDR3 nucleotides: TGTGCCAGCAGCCAGCGGGGGCTCTCCACCTACGAGCAGTACTTC. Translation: CASSQRGLSTYEQYF.

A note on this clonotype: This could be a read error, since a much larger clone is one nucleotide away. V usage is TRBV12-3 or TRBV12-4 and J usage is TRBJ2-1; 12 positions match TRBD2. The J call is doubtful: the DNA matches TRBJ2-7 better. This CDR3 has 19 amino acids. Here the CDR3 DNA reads TGTGCCAGCTGCTGGCGACTAGCGGGGGCCCAGAGCTCCTACAATGAGCAGTACTTC. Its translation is CASCWRLAGAQSSYNEQYF.

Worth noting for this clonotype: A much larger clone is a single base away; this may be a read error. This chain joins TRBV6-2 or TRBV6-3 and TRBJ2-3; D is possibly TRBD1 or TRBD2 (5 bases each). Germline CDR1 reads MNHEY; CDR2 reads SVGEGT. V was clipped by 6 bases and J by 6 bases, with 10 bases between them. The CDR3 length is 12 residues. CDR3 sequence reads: CASSPWGDTQYF. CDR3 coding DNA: TGTGCCAGCAGCCCCTGGGGGGATACGCAGTATTTT.

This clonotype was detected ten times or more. The CDR3 spells CASSPGQGRHEQYF. Here the CDR3 DNA reads TGTGCCAGCAGCCCGGGACAGGGGAGGCACGAGCAGTACTTC. The chain links TRBV11-2 to TRBJ2-7; 10 bases match TRBD1. The V and J ends lost 5 bases and 5 bases, in that order; junction bases with no gene match: 6. The CDR3 runs to 14 residues. CDR1 is SGHAT, CDR2 FQNNGV, per germline.

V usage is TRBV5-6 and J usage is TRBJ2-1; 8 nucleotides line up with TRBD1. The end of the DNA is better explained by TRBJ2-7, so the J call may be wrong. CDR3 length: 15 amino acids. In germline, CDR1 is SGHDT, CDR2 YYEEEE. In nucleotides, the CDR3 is TGTGCCAGCAGCTTCGGACAGGGATTCTACAATGAGCAGTACTTC. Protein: CASSFGQGFYNEQYF.

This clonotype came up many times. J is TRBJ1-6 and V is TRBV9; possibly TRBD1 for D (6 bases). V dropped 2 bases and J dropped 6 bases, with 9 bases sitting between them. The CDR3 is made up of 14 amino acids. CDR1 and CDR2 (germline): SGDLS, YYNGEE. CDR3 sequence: CASSVRGSNSPLHF. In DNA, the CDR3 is TGTGCCAGCAGCGTCAGGGGTAGTAATTCACCCCTCCACTTT. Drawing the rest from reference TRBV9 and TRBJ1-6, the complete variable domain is DSGVTQTPKHLITATGQRVTLRCSPRSGDLSVYWYQQSLDQGLQFLIQYYNGEERAKGNILERFSAQQFPDLHSELNLSSLELGDSALYFCASSVRGSNSPLHFGNGTRLTVT.